This section outlines one T cell receptor beta chain sequence together with its context. Its target is not known. The validation cohort, a group of some 120 subjects, included the donors and was separate from the approximately 670-subject first cohort. Produced via immunoSEQ multiplex PCR; TCRdb's table is partial and in-frame only. This repertoire shows approximately 71,000 clones, about 94% found once; its top ten account for about 0.93%. This sample stems from a study of cytomegalovirus exposure and HLA in healthy donors. Per the germline V gene, CDR1 is LNHNV and CDR2 is YYDKDF (reference sequence). There are 16 residues in the CDR3. V shed 3 bases and J 3 bases; nucleotides not matched to a gene: 4. General study points: TCR sequences were mostly rare, though some public TCRs occurred in many donors. According to the study, around 150 TCR beta chains were cytomegalovirus-associated.

The chain carries TRBV15 and TRBJ2-1, with 11 bases aligning to TRBD2. The sample taken for sequencing was PBMCs. The sequence came from a woman between 18 and 29 years old in good health and CMV-seronegative. CDR3 region: CATSSALAGVYNEQFF. The CDR3 nucleotides read TGTGCCACCAGCAGTGCACTAGCGGGGGTCTACAATGAGCAGTTCTTC.